The source of this T cell receptor (beta chain) is a study of beta chain features in type 1 diabetes. Study-wide results and limits: In all four CD4+ subsets, TCRB CDR3 length was significantly, moderately reduced in type 1 diabetes.

All of the isolated RNA was reverse transcribed, so expressed TCRB transcripts were sequenced. The table came from immunoSEQ multiplex PCR; TCRdb's copy has only in-frame clones and leaves some out. The sample lists over 300,000 clones, 8% occurring once. V was trimmed by 0 bases and J by 6 bases, leaving 11 bases between them. Germline V gene lookup returns CDR1 MGHDK and CDR2 SYGVNS. The CDR3 has 15 amino acids. A note on this clone: What it binds is unknown.

A heparinised blood draw that averaged around 0.12 L was obtained once from each donor. Markers CD45RO/CCR7/CD25/CD127/CD95/CD27 served to sort CD4+ naive, central memory, regulatory and stem cell-like memory cells. J is TRBJ2-2 and V is TRBV25-1, with D unresolved. The sequence came from a woman younger than 30 in good health. The sequenced sample was central memory CD4+ T cells from blood. The CDR3 sequence is CASSEYGPQSGELFF. The CDR3, as DNA: TGTGCCAGCAGTGAATATGGTCCCCAGTCCGGGGAGCTGTTTTTT. The full variable domain, in which reference TRBV25-1 and TRBJ2-2 provide the parts outside the CDR3, is EADIYQTPRYLVIGTGKKITLECSQTMGHDKMYWYQQDPGMELHLIHYSYGVNSTEKGDLSSESTVSRIRTEHFPLTLESARPSHTSQYLCASSEYGPQSGELFFGEGSRLTVL.